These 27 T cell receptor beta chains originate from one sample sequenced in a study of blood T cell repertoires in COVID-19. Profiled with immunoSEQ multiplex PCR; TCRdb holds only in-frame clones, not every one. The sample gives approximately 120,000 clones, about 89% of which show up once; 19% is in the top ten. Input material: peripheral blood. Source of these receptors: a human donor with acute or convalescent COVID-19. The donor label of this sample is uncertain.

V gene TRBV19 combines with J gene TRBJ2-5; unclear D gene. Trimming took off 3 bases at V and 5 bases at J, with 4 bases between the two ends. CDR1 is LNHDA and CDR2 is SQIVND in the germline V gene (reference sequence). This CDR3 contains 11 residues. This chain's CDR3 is CASSMRETQYF. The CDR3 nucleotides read TGTGCCAGTAGTATGCGGGAGACCCAGTACTTC. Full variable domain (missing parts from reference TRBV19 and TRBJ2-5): DGGITQSPKYLFRKEGQNVTLSCEQNLNHDAMYWYRQDPGQGLRLIYYSQIVNDFQKGDIAEGYSVSREKKESFPLTVTSAQKNPTAFYLCASSMRETQYFGPGTRLLVL.

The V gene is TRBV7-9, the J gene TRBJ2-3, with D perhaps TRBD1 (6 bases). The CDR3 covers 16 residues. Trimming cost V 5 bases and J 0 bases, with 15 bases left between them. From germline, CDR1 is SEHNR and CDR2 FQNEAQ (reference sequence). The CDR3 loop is CASSKSGGQSTDTQYF. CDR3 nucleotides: TGTGCCAGCAGCAAATCAGGCGGACAGAGCACAGATACGCAGTATTTT.

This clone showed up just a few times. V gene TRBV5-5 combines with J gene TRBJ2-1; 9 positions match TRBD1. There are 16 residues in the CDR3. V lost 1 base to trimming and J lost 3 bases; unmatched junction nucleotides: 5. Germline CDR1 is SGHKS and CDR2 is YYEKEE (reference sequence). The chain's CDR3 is CASSLPDRGYYNEQFF. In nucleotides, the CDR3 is TGTGCCAGCAGCTTGCCGGACAGGGGCTACTACAATGAGCAGTTCTTC.

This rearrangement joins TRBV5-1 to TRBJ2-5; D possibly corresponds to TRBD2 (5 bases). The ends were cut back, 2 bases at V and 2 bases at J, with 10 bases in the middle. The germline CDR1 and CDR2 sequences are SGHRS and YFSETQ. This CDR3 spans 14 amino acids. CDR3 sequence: CASSFLSGQETQYF. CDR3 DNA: TGCGCCAGCAGCTTTTTAAGCGGTCAAGAGACCCAGTACTTC.

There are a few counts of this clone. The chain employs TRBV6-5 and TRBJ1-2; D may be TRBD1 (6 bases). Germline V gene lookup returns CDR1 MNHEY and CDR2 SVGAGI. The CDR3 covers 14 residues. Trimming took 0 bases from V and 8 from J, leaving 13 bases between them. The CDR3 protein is CASSYSRGPRGYTF. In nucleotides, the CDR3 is TGTGCCAGCAGTTACTCGCGGGGGCCAAGGGGCTACACCTTC.

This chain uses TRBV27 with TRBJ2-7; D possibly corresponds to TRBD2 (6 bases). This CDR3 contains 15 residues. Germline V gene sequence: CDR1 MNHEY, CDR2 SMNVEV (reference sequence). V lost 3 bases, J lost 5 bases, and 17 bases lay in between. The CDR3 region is CASSFGAGLWDEQYF. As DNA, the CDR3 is TGTGCCAGCAGTTTCGGGGCGGGGCTGTGGGACGAGCAGTACTTC.

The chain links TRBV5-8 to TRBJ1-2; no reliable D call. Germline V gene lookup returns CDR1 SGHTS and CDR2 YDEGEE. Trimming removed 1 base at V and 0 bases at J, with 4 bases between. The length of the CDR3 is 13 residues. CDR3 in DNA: TGTGCCAGCAGCTTGTTAGCTAACTATGGCTACACCTTC. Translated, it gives CASSLLANYGYTF.

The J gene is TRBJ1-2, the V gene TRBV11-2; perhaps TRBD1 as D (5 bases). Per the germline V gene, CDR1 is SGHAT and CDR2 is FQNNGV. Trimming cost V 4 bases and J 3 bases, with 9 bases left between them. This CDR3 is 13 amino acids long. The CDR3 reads CASSWQGYYGYTF. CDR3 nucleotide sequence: TGTGCCAGCAGCTGGCAGGGCTACTATGGCTACACCTTC.

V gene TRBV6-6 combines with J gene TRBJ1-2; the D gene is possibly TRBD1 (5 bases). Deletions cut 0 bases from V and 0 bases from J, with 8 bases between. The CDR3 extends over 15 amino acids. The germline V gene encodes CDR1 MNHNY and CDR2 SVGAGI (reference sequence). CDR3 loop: CASSYSGGSNYGYTF. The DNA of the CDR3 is TGTGCCAGCAGTTACTCCGGGGGATCTAACTATGGCTACACCTTC.

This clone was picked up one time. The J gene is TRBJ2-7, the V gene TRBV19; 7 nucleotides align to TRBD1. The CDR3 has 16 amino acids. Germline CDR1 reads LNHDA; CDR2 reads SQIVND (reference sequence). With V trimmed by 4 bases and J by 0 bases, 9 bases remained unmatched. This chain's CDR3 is CASSRDGTEISYEQYF. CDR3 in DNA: TGTGCCAGTAGTAGGGATGGGACAGAAATCTCCTACGAGCAGTACTTC.

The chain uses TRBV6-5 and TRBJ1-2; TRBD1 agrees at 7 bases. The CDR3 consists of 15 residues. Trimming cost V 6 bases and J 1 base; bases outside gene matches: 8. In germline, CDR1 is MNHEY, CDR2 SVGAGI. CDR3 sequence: CASSKGQLSNYGYTF. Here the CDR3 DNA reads TGTGCCAGCAGCAAGGGACAGCTCAGTAACTATGGCTACACCTTC.

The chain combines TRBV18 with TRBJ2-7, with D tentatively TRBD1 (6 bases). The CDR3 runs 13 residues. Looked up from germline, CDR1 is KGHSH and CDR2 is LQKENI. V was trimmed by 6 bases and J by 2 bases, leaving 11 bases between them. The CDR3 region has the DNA TGTGCCAGCTCCCCAGGGGCCCCCTACGAGCAGTACTTC. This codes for CASSPGAPYEQYF.

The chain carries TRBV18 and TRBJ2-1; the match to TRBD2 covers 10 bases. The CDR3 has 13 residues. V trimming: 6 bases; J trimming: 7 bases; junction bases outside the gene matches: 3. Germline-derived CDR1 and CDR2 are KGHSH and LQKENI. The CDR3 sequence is CASSLTSGNEQFF. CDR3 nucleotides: TGTGCCAGCTCCCTGACTAGCGGGAATGAGCAGTTCTTC.

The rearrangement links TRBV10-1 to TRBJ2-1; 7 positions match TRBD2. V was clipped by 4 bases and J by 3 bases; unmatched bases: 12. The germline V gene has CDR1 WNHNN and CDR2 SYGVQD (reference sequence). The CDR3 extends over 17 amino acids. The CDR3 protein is CASSVTLGGRNYNEQFF. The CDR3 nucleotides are TGCGCCAGCAGTGTAACCCTGGGGGGGAGGAACTACAATGAGCAGTTCTTC.

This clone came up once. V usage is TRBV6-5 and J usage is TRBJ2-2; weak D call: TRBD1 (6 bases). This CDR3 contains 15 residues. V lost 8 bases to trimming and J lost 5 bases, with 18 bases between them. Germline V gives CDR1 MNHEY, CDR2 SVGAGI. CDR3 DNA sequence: TGTGCCAGCGAAACCGGGACACGACCGACCGGGGAGCTGTTTTTT. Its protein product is CASETGTRPTGELFF.

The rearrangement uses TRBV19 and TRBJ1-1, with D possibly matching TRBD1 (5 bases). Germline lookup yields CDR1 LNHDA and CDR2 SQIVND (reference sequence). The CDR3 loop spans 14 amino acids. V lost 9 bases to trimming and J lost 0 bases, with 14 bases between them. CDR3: CASVSTVMNTEAFF. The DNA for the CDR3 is TGTGCCAGCGTATCGACAGTTATGAACACTGAAGCTTTCTTT.

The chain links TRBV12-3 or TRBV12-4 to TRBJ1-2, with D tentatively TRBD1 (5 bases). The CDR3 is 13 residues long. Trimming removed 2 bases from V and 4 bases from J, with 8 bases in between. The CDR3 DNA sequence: TGTGCCAGCAGTTTACCCAGGGTCTATGGCTACACCTTC. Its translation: CASSLPRVYGYTF.

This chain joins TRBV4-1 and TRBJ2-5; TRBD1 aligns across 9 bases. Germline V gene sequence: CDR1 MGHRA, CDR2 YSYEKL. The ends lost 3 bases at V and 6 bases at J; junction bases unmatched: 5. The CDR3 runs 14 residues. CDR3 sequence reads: CASSQEQGAKTQYF. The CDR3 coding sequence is TGCGCCAGCAGCCAGGAACAGGGGGCGAAGACCCAGTACTTC.

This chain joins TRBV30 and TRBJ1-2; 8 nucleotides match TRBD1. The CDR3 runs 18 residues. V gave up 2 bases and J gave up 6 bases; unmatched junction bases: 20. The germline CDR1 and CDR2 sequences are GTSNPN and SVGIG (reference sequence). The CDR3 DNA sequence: TGTGCCTGGAGTTCCCCTGACAGGGGAAAGGTATCGGCGAATGGCTACACCTTC. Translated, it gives CAWSSPDRGKVSANGYTF.

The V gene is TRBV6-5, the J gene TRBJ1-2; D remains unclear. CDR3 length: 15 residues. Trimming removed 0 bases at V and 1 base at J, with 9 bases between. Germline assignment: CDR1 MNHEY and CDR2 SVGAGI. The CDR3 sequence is CASSYSIADNYGYTF. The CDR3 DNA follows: TGTGCCAGCAGTTACTCGATTGCGGATAACTATGGCTACACCTTC.

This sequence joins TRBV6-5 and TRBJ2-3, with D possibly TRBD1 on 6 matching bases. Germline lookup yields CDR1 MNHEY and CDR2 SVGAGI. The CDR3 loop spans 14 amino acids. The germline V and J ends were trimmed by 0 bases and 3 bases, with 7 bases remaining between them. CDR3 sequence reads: CASSYSQGTDTQYF. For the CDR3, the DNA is TGTGCCAGCAGTTACTCCCAGGGGACAGATACGCAGTATTTT.

The CDR3 loop reads CASRIGTDQPQHF. The CDR3 nucleotides are TGTGCCAGCAGAATTGGTACAGATCAGCCCCAGCATTTT. The chain combines TRBV28 with TRBJ1-5; D is ambiguous. CDR1 is MDHEN, CDR2 SYDVKM, per germline. Trimming left V 6 bases short and J 5 bases short, with 11 bases between. The CDR3 runs 13 residues.

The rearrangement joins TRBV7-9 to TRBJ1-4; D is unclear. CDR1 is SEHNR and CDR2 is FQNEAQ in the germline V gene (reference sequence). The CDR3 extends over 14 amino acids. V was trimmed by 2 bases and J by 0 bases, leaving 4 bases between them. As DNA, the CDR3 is TGTGCCAGCAGCTTACGAGCAACTAATGAAAAACTGTTTTTT. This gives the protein CASSLRATNEKLFF.

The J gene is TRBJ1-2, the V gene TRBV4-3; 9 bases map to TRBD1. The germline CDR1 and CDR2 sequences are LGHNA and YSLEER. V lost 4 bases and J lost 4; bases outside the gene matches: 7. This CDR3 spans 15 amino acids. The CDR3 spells CASSPGQGKIYGYTF. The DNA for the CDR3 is TGCGCCAGCAGCCCCGGACAGGGGAAGATCTATGGCTACACCTTC.

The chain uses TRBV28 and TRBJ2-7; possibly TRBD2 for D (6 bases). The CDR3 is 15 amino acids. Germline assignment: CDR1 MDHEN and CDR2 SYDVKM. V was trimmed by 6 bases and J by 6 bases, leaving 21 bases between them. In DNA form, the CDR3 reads TGTGCCAGCAGCCCCCCCTCGGGGGAGGTGCCCGAGCAGTACTTC. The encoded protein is CASSPPSGEVPEQYF.

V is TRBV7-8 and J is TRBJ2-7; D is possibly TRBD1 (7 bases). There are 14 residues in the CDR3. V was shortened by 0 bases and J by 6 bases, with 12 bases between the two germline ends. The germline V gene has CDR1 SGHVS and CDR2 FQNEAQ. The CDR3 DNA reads TGTGCCAGCAGCTTAGCGGCGGGACAGCTCGAGCAGTACTTC. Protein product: CASSLAAGQLEQYF.

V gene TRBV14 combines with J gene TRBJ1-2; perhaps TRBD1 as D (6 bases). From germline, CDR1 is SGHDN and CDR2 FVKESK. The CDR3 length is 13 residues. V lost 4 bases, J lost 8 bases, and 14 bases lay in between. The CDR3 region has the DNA TGTGCCAGCAGCCCGACAGGAGTTGACGGCTACACCTTC. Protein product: CASSPTGVDGYTF.